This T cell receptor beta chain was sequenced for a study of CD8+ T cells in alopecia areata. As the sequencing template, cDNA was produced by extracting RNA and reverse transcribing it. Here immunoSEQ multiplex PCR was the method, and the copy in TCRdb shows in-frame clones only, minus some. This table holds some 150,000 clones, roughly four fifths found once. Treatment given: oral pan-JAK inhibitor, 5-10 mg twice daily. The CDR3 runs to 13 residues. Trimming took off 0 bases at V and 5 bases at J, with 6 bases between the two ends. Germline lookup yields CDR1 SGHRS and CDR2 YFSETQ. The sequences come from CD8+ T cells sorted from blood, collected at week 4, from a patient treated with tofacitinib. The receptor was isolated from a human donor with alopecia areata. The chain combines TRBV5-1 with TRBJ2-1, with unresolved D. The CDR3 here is CASSLESNNEQFF. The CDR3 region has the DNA TGCGCCAGCAGCTTGGAATCGAACAATGAGCAGTTCTTC. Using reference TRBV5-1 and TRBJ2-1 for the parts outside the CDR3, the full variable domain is KAGVTQTPRYLIKTRGQQVTLSCSPISGHRSVSWYQQTPGQGLQFLFEYFSETQRNKGNFPGRFSGRQFSNSRSEMNVSTLELGDSALYLCASSLESNNEQFFGPGTRLTVL.